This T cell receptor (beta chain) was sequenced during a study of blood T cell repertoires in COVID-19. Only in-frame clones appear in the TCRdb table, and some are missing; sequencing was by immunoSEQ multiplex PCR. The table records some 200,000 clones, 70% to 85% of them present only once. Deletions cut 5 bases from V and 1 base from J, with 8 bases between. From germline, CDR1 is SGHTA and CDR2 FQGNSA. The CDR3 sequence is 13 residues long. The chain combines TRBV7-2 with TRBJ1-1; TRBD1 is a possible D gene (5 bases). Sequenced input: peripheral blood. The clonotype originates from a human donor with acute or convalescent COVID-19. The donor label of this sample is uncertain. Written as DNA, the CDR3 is TGTGCCAGCAGCCGACAGTCGAACACTGAAGCTTTCTTT. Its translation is CASSRQSNTEAFF.